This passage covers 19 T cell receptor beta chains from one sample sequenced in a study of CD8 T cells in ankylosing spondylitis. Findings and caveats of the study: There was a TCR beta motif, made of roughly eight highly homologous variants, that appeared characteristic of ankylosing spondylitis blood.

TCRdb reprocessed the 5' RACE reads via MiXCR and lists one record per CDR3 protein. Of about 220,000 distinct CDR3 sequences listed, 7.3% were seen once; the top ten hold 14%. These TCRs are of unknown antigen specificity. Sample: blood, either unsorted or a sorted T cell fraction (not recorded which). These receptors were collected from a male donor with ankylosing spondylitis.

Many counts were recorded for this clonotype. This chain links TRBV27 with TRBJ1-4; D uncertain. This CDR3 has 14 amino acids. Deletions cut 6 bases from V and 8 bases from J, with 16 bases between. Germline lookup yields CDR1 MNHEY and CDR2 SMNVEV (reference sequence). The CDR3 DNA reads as TGTGCCAGCAGCGAGGCGGGGTTCTGGGAAAAACTGTTTTTT. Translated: CASSEAGFWEKLFF.

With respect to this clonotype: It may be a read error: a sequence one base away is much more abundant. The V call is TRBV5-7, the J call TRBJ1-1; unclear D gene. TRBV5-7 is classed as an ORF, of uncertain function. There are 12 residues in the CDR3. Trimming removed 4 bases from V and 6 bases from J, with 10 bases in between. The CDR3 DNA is TGTGCCAGCAGCCCTGGGGTCTCTGAAGCTTTCTTT. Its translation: CASSPGVSEAFF.

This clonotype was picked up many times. The CDR3 DNA is TGTGCCAGCAGCTTAGGGGTAGGGGGAACTGAAGCTTTCTTT. This translates into CASSLGVGGTEAFF. The chain links TRBV7-6 to TRBJ1-1, with D possibly being TRBD1 (6 bases). Deletions cut 1 base from V and 5 bases from J, with 11 bases between. The CDR3 is 14 residues long. CDR1 is SGHVS, CDR2 FNYEAQ, per germline.

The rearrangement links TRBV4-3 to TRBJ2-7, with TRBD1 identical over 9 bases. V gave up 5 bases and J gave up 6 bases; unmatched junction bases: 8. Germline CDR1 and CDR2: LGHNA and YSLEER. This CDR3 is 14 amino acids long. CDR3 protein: CASSYGTGTCEQYF. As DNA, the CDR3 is TGCGCCAGCAGCTACGGGACAGGGACCTGCGAGCAGTACTTC.

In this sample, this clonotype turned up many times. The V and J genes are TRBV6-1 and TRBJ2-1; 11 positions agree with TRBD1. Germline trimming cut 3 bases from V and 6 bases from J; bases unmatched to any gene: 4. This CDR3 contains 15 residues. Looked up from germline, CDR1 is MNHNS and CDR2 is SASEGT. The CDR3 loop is CASSDSGTGGNEQFF. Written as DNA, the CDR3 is TGTGCCAGCAGTGATTCCGGGACAGGGGGCAATGAGCAGTTCTTC.

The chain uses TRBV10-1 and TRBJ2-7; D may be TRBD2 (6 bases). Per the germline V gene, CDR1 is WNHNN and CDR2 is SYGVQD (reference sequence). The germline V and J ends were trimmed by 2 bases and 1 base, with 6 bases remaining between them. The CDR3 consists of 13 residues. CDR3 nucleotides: TGCGCCAGCAGTGAGGGGAGGTCCTACGAGCAGTACTTC. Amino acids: CASSEGRSYEQYF.

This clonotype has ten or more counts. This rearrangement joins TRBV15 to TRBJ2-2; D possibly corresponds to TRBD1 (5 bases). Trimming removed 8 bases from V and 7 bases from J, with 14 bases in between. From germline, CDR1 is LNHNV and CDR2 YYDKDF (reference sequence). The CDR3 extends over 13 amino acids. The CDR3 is CATGAGLGGELFF. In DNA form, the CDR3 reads TGTGCCACCGGAGCAGGGCTGGGCGGGGAGCTGTTTTTT.

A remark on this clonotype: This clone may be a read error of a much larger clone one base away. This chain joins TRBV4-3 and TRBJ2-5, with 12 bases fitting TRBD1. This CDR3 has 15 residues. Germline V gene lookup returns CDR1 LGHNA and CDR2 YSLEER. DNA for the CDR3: TGCGCCAGCCGCCACGGGACAGGGGGCACAGAGACCCAGTACTTC. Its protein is CASRHGTGGTETQYF.

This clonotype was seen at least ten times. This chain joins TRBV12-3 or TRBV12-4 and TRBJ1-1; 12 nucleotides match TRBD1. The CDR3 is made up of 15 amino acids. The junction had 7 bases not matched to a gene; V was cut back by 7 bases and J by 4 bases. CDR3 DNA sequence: TGTGCCAGCATCCGGGACAGGGGGCGGGTCACTGAAGCTTTCTTT. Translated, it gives CASIRDRGRVTEAFF.

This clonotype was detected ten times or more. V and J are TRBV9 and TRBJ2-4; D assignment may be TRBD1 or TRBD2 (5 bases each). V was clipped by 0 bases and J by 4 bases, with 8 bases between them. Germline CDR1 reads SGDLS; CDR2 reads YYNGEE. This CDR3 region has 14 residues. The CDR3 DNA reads TGTGCCAGCAGCGTAGGGGGCGGGAAAAACATTCAGTACTTC. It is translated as CASSVGGGKNIQYF.

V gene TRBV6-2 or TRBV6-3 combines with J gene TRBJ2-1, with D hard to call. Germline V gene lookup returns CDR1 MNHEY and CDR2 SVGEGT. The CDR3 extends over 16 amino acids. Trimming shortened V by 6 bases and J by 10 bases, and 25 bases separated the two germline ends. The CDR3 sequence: CASRSLVDPHPTEQFF. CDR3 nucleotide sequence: TGTGCCAGCAGGTCCCTGGTGGACCCTCACCCAACCGAGCAGTTCTTC.

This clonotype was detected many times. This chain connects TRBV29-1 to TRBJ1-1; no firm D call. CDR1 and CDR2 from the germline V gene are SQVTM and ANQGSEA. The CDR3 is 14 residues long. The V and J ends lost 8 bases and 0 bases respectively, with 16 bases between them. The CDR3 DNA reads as TGCAGCTCATTTACCGGGCCCGTGAACACTGAAGCTTTCTTT. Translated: CSSFTGPVNTEAFF.

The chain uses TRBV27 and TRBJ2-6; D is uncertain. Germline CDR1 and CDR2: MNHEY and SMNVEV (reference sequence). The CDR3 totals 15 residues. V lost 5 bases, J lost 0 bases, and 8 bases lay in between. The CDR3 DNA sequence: TGTGCCAGCAGTGTCTCGCGCTCTGGGGCCAACGTCCTGACTTTC. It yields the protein CASSVSRSGANVLTF. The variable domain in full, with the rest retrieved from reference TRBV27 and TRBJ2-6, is EAQVTQNPRYLITVTGKKLTVTCSQNMNHEYMSWYRQDPGLGLRQIYYSMNVEVTDKGDVPEGYKVSRKEKRNFPLILESPSPNQTSLYFCASSVSRSGANVLTFGAGSRLTVL.

CDR3 loop: CASRGLEGEQYF. Written as DNA, the CDR3 is TGTGCCAGTAGAGGCCTAGAGGGCGAGCAGTACTTC. This chain joins TRBV19 and TRBJ2-7; D is possibly TRBD2 (5 bases). The CDR3 consists of 12 residues. Trimming stripped 6 bases from V and 6 bases from J, with 12 bases between. Germline V gives CDR1 LNHDA, CDR2 SQIVND (reference sequence).

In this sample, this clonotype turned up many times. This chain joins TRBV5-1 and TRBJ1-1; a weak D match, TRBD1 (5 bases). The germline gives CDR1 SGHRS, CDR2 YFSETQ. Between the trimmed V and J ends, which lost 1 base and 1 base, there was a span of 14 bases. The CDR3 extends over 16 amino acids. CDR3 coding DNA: TGCGCCAGCAGCTTGAGATCCAGGGCCGGGAACACTGAAGCTTTCTTT. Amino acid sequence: CASSLRSRAGNTEAFF.

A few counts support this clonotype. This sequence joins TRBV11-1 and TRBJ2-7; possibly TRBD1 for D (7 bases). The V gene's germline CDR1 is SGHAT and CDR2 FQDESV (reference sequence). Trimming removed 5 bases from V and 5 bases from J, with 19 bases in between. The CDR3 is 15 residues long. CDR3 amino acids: CASSHPTGRNHEQYF. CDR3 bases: TGTGCCAGCAGCCATCCGACAGGGAGGAATCACGAGCAGTACTTC.

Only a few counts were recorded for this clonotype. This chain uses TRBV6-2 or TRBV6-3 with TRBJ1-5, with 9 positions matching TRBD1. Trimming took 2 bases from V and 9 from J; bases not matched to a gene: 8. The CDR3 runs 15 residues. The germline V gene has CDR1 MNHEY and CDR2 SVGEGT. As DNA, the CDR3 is TGTGCCAGCAGTTACGGGACAGGGCCCCTGCGGCCCCAGCATTTT. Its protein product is CASSYGTGPLRPQHF.

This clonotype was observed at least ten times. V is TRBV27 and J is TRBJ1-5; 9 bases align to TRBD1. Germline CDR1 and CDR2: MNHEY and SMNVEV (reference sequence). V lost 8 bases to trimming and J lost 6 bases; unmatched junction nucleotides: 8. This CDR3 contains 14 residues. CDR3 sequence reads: CASRGTGIFQPQHF. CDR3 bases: TGTGCCAGCCGCGGGACAGGGATTTTTCAGCCCCAGCATTTT.

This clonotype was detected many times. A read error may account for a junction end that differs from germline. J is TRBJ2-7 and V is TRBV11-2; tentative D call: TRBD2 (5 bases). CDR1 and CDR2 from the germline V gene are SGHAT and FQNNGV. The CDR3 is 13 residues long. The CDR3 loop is CASRLASSYEQYF. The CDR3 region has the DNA TGTGCCAGCAGGTTAGCGAGCTCCTACGAGCAGTACTTC.